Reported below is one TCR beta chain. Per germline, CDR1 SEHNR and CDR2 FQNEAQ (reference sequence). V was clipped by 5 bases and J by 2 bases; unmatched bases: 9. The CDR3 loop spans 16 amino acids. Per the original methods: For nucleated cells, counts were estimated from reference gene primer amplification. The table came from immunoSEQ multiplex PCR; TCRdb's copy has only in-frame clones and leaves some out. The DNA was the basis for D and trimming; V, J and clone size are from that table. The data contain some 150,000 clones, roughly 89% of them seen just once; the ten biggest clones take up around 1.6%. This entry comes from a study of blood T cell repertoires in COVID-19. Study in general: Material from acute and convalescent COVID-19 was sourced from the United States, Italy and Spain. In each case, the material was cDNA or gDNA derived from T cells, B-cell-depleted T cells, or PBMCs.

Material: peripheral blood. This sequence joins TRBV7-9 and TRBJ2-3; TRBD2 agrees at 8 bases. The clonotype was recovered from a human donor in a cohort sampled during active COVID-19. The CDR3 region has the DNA TGTGCCAGCAGCGGGGCGGCGGGGGGCCTCACAGATACGCAGTATTTT. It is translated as CASSGAAGGLTDTQYF.